Reported below is one T cell receptor (beta chain). What it recognizes is unknown. This sample is part of a study of Ad26.COV2.S vaccination and SARS-CoV-2 variants. General study points: Non-spike TCR breadth was similar in vaccine and placebo recipients.

Treatment indicated: about 20 received Ad26.COV2.S at low or high dose, single or two shots; 5 received placebo; per-sample allocation not given. The samples were gathered on day 63 after the first injection of vaccine or placebo. Trimming stripped 1 base from V and 7 bases from J, with 10 bases between. Germline loops: CDR1 SGHDN, CDR2 FVKESK. The CDR3 has 13 amino acids. Clones were sequenced by immunoSEQ multiplex PCR, and TCRdb holds only the in-frame ones, with some missing. This sample has some 300,000 clones, with approximately 86% found just once. The TCR was taken from a person aged 18-60 years who received the Ad26.COV2.S COVID-19 vaccine or a placebo. The chain links TRBV14 to TRBJ1-2; unclear D gene. The sequences come from peripheral blood, collected in a trial of Ad26.COV2.S vaccine versus placebo. The CDR3 spells CASSQVRLGGYTF. CDR3 nucleotide sequence: TGTGCCAGCAGCCAAGTCAGGTTGGGTGGCTACACCTTC.